A single sample is the source of the 18 T cell receptor beta chains below, sequenced in a study of blood T cell repertoires in COVID-19. Libraries were prepared by immunoSEQ multiplex PCR; TCRdb keeps only in-frame clonotypes and omits some of them. The table has about 300,000 clones, approximately 90% seen once; the top ten hold over 5.5%. Sequenced: peripheral blood. The receptors were sampled from a woman aged 50 to 60 with COVID-19, enrolled during active disease.

V gene TRBV28 combines with J gene TRBJ1-4; D is ambiguous. Germline CDR1 and CDR2: MDHEN and SYDVKM. This CDR3 contains 17 residues. V gave up 0 bases and J gave up 0 bases, with 11 bases separating them. In DNA form, the CDR3 reads TGTGCCAGCAGTTTATGGGAACCGGGAACAACTAATGAAAAACTGTTTTTT. Translation gives CASSLWEPGTTNEKLFF.

CDR3 DNA: TGTGCCAGCAGCCTGGCAGGGTACAACAATGAGCAGTTCTTC. As protein: CASSLAGYNNEQFF. The genes are TRBV11-2 and TRBJ2-1, with D maybe TRBD1 (5 bases). Germline CDR1 SGHAT, CDR2 FQNNGV. V shed 5 bases and J shed 5 bases, with 13 bases lying between them. This CDR3 is built from 14 residues.

The sample holds one count of this clone. The rearrangement joins TRBV6-4 to TRBJ2-7; D call uncertain. V lost 5 bases and J lost 4, with 6 bases in between. Germline-derived CDR1 and CDR2 are MRHNA and SNTAGT. The CDR3 sequence is 11 residues long. The CDR3 spells CASSPSYEQYF. The CDR3 DNA reads TGTGCCAGCAGTCCTTCTTACGAGCAGTACTTC.

CDR3 coding DNA: TGTGCCAGCAGCCGAATCGGGACAGGGCCCTACGAGCAGTACTTC. It is translated as CASSRIGTGPYEQYF. The chain recombines TRBV14 with TRBJ2-7; 9 nucleotides agree with TRBD1. The germline V gene encodes CDR1 SGHDN and CDR2 FVKESK. The CDR3 spans 15 residues. After removal of 4 bases from V and 2 bases from J, the junction contained 6 bases not matched to a gene.

This clone was recorded once. The V call is TRBV30, the J call TRBJ1-1; D not certain. Germline V gene data show CDR1 as GTSNPN and CDR2 as SVGIG (reference sequence). V was shortened by 5 bases and J by 2 bases, with 18 bases between the two germline ends. The CDR3 extends over 15 amino acids. CDR3 sequence: CAWGKQYTSNTEAFF. DNA for the CDR3: TGTGCCTGGGGCAAACAATATACAAGTAACACTGAAGCTTTCTTT.

V and J are TRBV7-2 and TRBJ1-1; possibly TRBD1 for D (5 bases). V lost 0 bases to trimming and J lost 8 bases, with 13 bases between them. The germline V gene has CDR1 SGHTA and CDR2 FQGNSA. The CDR3 is 14 amino acids. The DNA for the CDR3 is TGTGCCAGCAGCTTAGCCCAGGGTTTTTACGAAGCTTTCTTT. Protein: CASSLAQGFYEAFF.

This clone was found once. The chain links TRBV11-3 to TRBJ1-6, with D perhaps matching TRBD1 (5 bases). Trimming left V 5 bases short and J 7 bases short, with 12 bases between. Germline loops: CDR1 SGHNT, CDR2 YENEEA. The CDR3 sequence is 14 residues long. CDR3 nucleotides: TGTGCCAGCAGCGGCGACAGTAAGAATTCACCCCTCCACTTT. Translation: CASSGDSKNSPLHF.

The rearrangement joins TRBV7-9 to TRBJ1-2; 11 bases line up with TRBD1. CDR1 and CDR2 (germline): SEHNR, FQNEAQ (reference sequence). V lost 5 bases to trimming and J lost 4 bases; unmatched junction nucleotides: 9. There are 16 residues in the CDR3. This CDR3 reads CASSTTGQGAGYGYTF. The CDR3 DNA follows: TGTGCCAGCAGCACCACCGGACAGGGGGCCGGCTATGGCTACACCTTC.

This chain uses TRBV6-5 with TRBJ2-4; 11 bases map to TRBD1. The CDR3 is 14 residues long. With 7 bases clipped from V and 9 bases from J, the junction kept 8 bases outside the gene matches. The germline CDR1 and CDR2 sequences are MNHEY and SVGAGI. DNA of the CDR3: TGTGCCAGCAAGGGGGGACAGGGGGTCGCCATTCAGTACTTC. It translates to CASKGGQGVAIQYF.

The chain has TRBV5-5 and TRBJ2-5, with D perhaps matching TRBD2 (6 bases). CDR3 size: 15 residues. Trimming pared 2 bases from V and 7 bases from J, leaving 18 bases between. Germline V gene data show CDR1 as SGHKS and CDR2 as YYEKEE (reference sequence). CDR3 loop: CASSFTGSLKGTQYF. The CDR3, as DNA: TGTGCCAGCAGCTTTACCGGGAGTCTCAAAGGGACCCAGTACTTC.

The V and J genes are TRBV12-3 or TRBV12-4 and TRBJ2-7, with TRBD2 matching 7 bases. With 10 bases clipped from V and 3 bases from J, the junction kept 9 bases outside the gene matches. There are 13 residues in the CDR3. CDR3 protein: CATARGSIYEQYF. As DNA, the CDR3 is TGTGCCACCGCCCGCGGGAGTATCTACGAGCAGTACTTC.

The chain links TRBV19 to TRBJ2-5, with D possibly being TRBD2 (7 bases). The CDR3 spans 13 residues. The germline V and J ends were trimmed by 6 bases and 3 bases, with 11 bases remaining between them. Germline lookup yields CDR1 LNHDA and CDR2 SQIVND (reference sequence). CDR3 amino acids: CASRKGGEETQYF. As DNA, the CDR3 is TGTGCCAGTAGGAAAGGGGGGGAAGAGACCCAGTACTTC.

The V call is TRBV19, the J call TRBJ2-3, with a tentative D call TRBD1 (6 bases). The V gene's germline CDR1 is LNHDA and CDR2 SQIVND (reference sequence). There are 15 residues in the CDR3. Trimming pared 4 bases from V and 2 bases from J, leaving 13 bases between. The CDR3 loop is CASSTPGQHTDTQYF. The CDR3 DNA reads as TGTGCCAGTAGTACCCCTGGACAGCACACAGATACGCAGTATTTT.

The chain carries TRBV14 and TRBJ2-7; the D gene is possibly TRBD2 (5 bases). The CDR3 is 14 residues long. Germline CDR1 reads SGHDN; CDR2 reads FVKESK. Trimming cost V 4 bases and J 3 bases, with 13 bases left between them. Written as DNA, the CDR3 is TGTGCCAGCAGCCCCAATGGACTCAACTACGAGCAGTACTTC. This translates into CASSPNGLNYEQYF.

This rearrangement joins TRBV7-9 to TRBJ2-7; 8 nucleotides align to TRBD1. Germline V gene lookup returns CDR1 SEHNR and CDR2 FQNEAQ (reference sequence). The V segment lost 10 bases and the J segment 3 bases; nucleotides outside the gene matches: 11. The CDR3 is 14 residues long. In DNA form, the CDR3 reads TGTGCCACAGTTGGGCGACAGGGGTACTACGAGCAGTACTTC. It specifies CATVGRQGYYEQYF.

The genes are TRBV5-1 and TRBJ2-5, with 8 bases aligning to TRBD2. Germline assignment: CDR1 SGHRS and CDR2 YFSETQ. The junction had 6 bases not matched to a gene; V was cut back by 0 bases and J by 5 bases. The CDR3 is 15 amino acids. CDR3 loop: CASSLGGEREETQYF. The CDR3 region has the DNA TGCGCCAGCAGCTTGGGAGGGGAGCGGGAGGAGACCCAGTACTTC.

V is TRBV11-2 and J is TRBJ2-3; D might be TRBD2 (6 bases). The CDR3 runs to 17 residues. The ends were cut back, 1 base at V and 2 bases at J, with 16 bases in the middle. Germline CDR1 reads SGHAT; CDR2 reads FQNNGV. Written as DNA, the CDR3 is TGTGCCAGCAGCTTAGGGGTCGGGGCGGACTACACAGATACGCAGTATTTT. It is translated as CASSLGVGADYTDTQYF. Looking up the rest from reference TRBV11-2 and TRBJ2-3 gives the full variable domain: EAGVAQSPRYKIIEKRQSVAFWCNPISGHATLYWYQQILGQGPKLLIQFQNNGVVDDSQLPKDRFSAERLKGVDSTLKIQPAKLEDSAVYLCASSLGVGADYTDTQYFGPGTRLTVL.

The chain combines TRBV3-1 (or the pseudogene TRBV3-2) with TRBJ2-7; 8 bases fit TRBD1. The CDR3 is 12 residues long. Germline V gene data show CDR1 as LGHDT and CDR2 as YNNKEL (reference sequence). Trimming took 5 bases from V and 6 from J; bases not matched to a gene: 3. The chain's CDR3 is CASSYDRGEQYF. CDR3 coding DNA: TGTGCCAGCAGCTACGACAGGGGCGAGCAGTACTTC.